What follows is one TCR beta chain and its context. The antigen is undetermined. CDR1 is LNHDA and CDR2 is SQIVND in the germline V gene (reference sequence). The CDR3 runs to 14 residues. Trimming took 5 bases from V and 6 from J, leaving 16 bases between them. The data were taken from a study of cytomegalovirus exposure and HLA in healthy donors. Background on the study: Among the roughly 430 genotyped donors, less than 85% were placed in the Caucasian-associated ancestry cluster.

General study points: Association of a missense DCLRE1C variant with TCR beta V- and J-gene trimming was reported in a later analysis. Highly shared sequence variants in one cluster were likely a sequencing artifact. There were 164 TCR beta chains listed as cytomegalovirus-associated.

The PCR contained 60 Vbeta and 13 Jbeta primers. The protocol was immunoSEQ multiplex PCR, while the TCRdb copy is restricted to in-frame clones and leaves out a portion. The profile shows about 160,000 clones, approximately 84% of them singletons. This TCR derives from a woman in her forties in good health and CMV-seropositive. The rearrangement links TRBV19 to TRBJ1-1; D call uncertain. Sequencing used PBMCs. The CDR3 region has the DNA TGTGCCAGTAGTTCCGGGATCGTGAGCTCTGAAGCTTTCTTT. Its translation: CASSSGIVSSEAFF.